The text below deals with one T cell receptor beta chain. What it binds is not known. The assay was immunoSEQ multiplex PCR, and TCRdb's table has in-frame clones only and misses some. The table includes approximately 90,000 clones, around nine tenths detected once. This specimen belongs to a study of OX40 agonist ivuxolimab in advanced cancers. Study in general: Partial responses, seen in three patients, involved one hepatocellular carcinoma and two cutaneous melanomas.

Overall study results and limits: Antigen specificity of clonally expanded peripheral T cells was not established. Partial responders at 0.1-3.0 mg/kg had among the lowest clonal expansion.

The clonotype comes from an adult with an advanced solid tumor such as melanoma, head and neck, liver or kidney cancer. The material was CD4+ or CD8+ T cells sorted from blood, obtained in a trial of the OX40 agonist ivuxolimab.

CDR3 DNA: TGTGCCAGCAGTGCGGGGCGGGACAGCTATAATTCACCCCTCCACTTT. It is translated as CASSAGRDSYNSPLHF. V is TRBV6-1 and J is TRBJ1-6, with 7 nucleotides matching TRBD1. With 4 bases clipped from V and 3 bases from J, the junction kept 6 bases outside the gene matches. Germline V gene data show CDR1 as MNHNS and CDR2 as SASEGT. The CDR3 loop spans 16 amino acids.